The 25 T cell receptor beta chains below all came from one sample that was sequenced in a study of shared clonotypes between healthy human individuals. The naive CD8 subset, CD45RO-negative cells positively selected for CCR7, excluded terminally differentiated effector memory CD45RA+ cells. Clones were read by immunoSEQ multiplex PCR, and TCRdb kept only the in-frame ones, dropping some. The sample yields about 2.1 million clones, about 94% seen once. The sample taken for sequencing was naive CD8+ T cells from PBMCs. The receptor set was obtained from a man aged 18 to 29 in good health. Some clones in this sample may be carry-over from other donors' samples.

This chain connects TRBV7-9 to TRBJ1-2; D unresolved. The length of the CDR3 is 17 residues. Trimming shortened V by 3 bases and J by 7 bases, and 24 bases separated the two germline ends. Germline assignment: CDR1 SEHNR and CDR2 FQNEAQ (reference sequence). The chain's CDR3 is CASSFDGTAALGIGYTF. The CDR3 nucleotides read TGTGCCAGCAGCTTTGACGGCACGGCCGCTCTCGGGATTGGCTACACCTTC.

V and J are TRBV9 and TRBJ2-7; D is unresolved. The CDR3 runs to 15 residues. Trimming pared 4 bases from V and 2 bases from J, leaving 16 bases between. CDR1 SGDLS and CDR2 YYNGEE come from the germline V gene. This chain's CDR3 is CASSLYSGTAYEQYF. The CDR3 DNA sequence: TGTGCCAGCAGCCTTTATTCCGGAACAGCCTACGAGCAGTACTTC.

V is TRBV18 and J is TRBJ1-4; D is ambiguous. Trimming took off 6 bases at V and 7 bases at J, with 12 bases between the two ends. CDR3 size: 13 residues. The germline V gene has CDR1 KGHSH and CDR2 LQKENI. CDR3 DNA sequence: TGTGCCAGCTCCCCGGGAGGGTTTGAAAAACTGTTTTTT. This gives the protein CASSPGGFEKLFF.

The rearrangement links TRBV11-2 to TRBJ2-1; 8 nucleotides agree with TRBD2. Germline CDR1 is SGHAT and CDR2 is FQNNGV. J was trimmed by 13 bases and V by 4 bases; bases with no gene match: 9. This CDR3 comprises 13 residues. The CDR3 protein is CASSSLTSGEQFF. CDR3 sequence (DNA): TGTGCCAGCAGCTCACTTACTAGCGGTGAACAGTTCTTC.

This sequence joins TRBV5-1 and TRBJ1-2; D possibly corresponds to TRBD1 (6 bases). Germline CDR1 and CDR2: SGHRS and YFSETQ. V gave up 1 base and J gave up 4 bases, with 14 bases separating them. This CDR3 has 15 residues. As DNA, the CDR3 is TGCGCCAGCAGCTTGTCCCAGGGGCGGCTCTATGGCTACACCTTC. Its protein is CASSLSQGRLYGYTF.

The chain joins TRBV9 to TRBJ1-3; D is possibly TRBD1 (5 bases). Germline loops: CDR1 SGDLS, CDR2 YYNGEE. Trimming removed 5 bases at V and 0 bases at J, with 9 bases between. The CDR3 is made up of 14 amino acids. CDR3 protein: CASSQGPSGNTIYF. The DNA of the CDR3 is TGTGCCAGCAGTCAGGGTCCCTCTGGAAACACCATATATTTT.

This clone has only a few counts. The chain links TRBV27 to TRBJ2-1; D gene uncertain. CDR3 length: 14 amino acids. The germline CDR1 and CDR2 sequences are MNHEY and SMNVEV (reference sequence). Trimming took 5 bases from V and 7 from J, leaving 15 bases between them. The CDR3 coding sequence is TGTGCCAGCAGTCCTTGGGCCCCTTTAAATGAGCAGTTCTTC. Its translation: CASSPWAPLNEQFF.

In this sample, this clone turned up once. V gene TRBV6-4 combines with J gene TRBJ1-1; no clear D gene. The germline V gene encodes CDR1 MRHNA and CDR2 SNTAGT. This CDR3 contains 14 residues. The V gene lost 6 bases and the J gene lost 1 base, with 12 bases spanning the gap. CDR3 in amino acids: CASRWSAGNTEAFF. DNA of the CDR3: TGTGCCAGCAGATGGTCCGCGGGGAACACTGAAGCTTTCTTT.

This clone appeared once. J is TRBJ1-2 and V is TRBV5-1; 10 nucleotides match TRBD1. V lost 4 bases, J lost 4 bases, and 7 bases stayed unmatched. The V gene's germline CDR1 is SGHRS and CDR2 YFSETQ. This CDR3 region has 15 residues. CDR3 region: CASSPGQGKVYGYTF. The CDR3 bases are TGCGCCAGCAGCCCGGGACAGGGGAAAGTCTATGGCTACACCTTC.

The CDR3, as DNA: TGTGCCAGCACCACGACAGGAGCTAATGAAAAACTGTTTTTT. The encoded protein is CASTTTGANEKLFF. The J gene is TRBJ1-4, the V gene TRBV27; D might be TRBD1 (6 bases). The V end lost 7 bases, the J end lost 3 bases, and 12 bases lay between the germline ends. CDR3 length: 14 residues. In germline, CDR1 is MNHEY, CDR2 SMNVEV (reference sequence).

The chain carries TRBV18 and TRBJ2-3; TRBD2 agrees at 7 bases. Germline CDR1 and CDR2: KGHSH and LQKENI. The length of the CDR3 is 14 residues. V shed 6 bases, J shed 4 bases, and the junction held 7 bases outside the gene matches. The CDR3 is CASSAGRGADTQYF. The DNA of the CDR3 is TGTGCCAGCTCGGCGGGGAGGGGCGCAGATACGCAGTATTTT. The complete variable domain, with remaining parts taken from reference TRBV18 and TRBJ2-3, reads NAGVMQNPRHLVRRRGQEARLRCSPMKGHSHVYWYRQLPEEGLKFMVYLQKENIIDESGMPKERFSAEFPKEGPSILRIQQVVRGDSAAYFCASSAGRGADTQYFGPGTRLTVL.

V and J are TRBV9 and TRBJ2-5; 11 positions match TRBD2. The CDR3 extends over 16 amino acids. V shed 0 bases, J shed 4 bases, and the junction held 5 bases outside the gene matches. The germline CDR1 and CDR2 sequences are SGDLS and YYNGEE. The chain's CDR3 is CASSVELAGVGETQYF. For the CDR3, the DNA is TGTGCCAGCAGCGTAGAACTAGCGGGAGTGGGAGAGACCCAGTACTTC. The full variable domain, its missing parts supplied by reference TRBV9 and TRBJ2-5, is DSGVTQTPKHLITATGQRVTLRCSPRSGDLSVYWYQQSLDQGLQFLIQYYNGEERAKGNILERFSAQQFPDLHSELNLSSLELGDSALYFCASSVELAGVGETQYFGPGTRLLVL.

A note on this clone: Different DNA sequences within this sample yield the same CDR3. This CDR3 is CASSFPLAGVREQFF. CDR3 nucleotide sequence: TGTGCCAGCAGCTTCCCCCTAGCGGGAGTGAGGGAGCAGTTCTTC. This chain links TRBV7-9 with TRBJ2-1; 10 bases align to TRBD2. V shed 3 bases and J 10 bases; nucleotides not matched to a gene: 9. The CDR3 covers 15 residues. From germline, CDR1 is SEHNR and CDR2 FQNEAQ (reference sequence).

In this sample, this clone turned up many times. The chain uses TRBV28 and TRBJ2-7, with no clear D. The germline V gene encodes CDR1 MDHEN and CDR2 SYDVKM. CDR3 length: 16 residues. V was clipped by 6 bases and J by 2 bases, with 20 bases between them. The CDR3 reads CASSPRWVLVTYEQYF. The CDR3 DNA follows: TGTGCCAGCAGCCCGAGGTGGGTGCTGGTTACCTACGAGCAGTACTTC.

This clone has more than one count but fewer than ten. Other DNA sequences from this sample encode an identical CDR3 as well. The rearrangement links TRBV19 to TRBJ1-2; D remains unclear. CDR1 is LNHDA, CDR2 SQIVND, per germline (reference sequence). V shed 3 bases and J shed 4 bases, with 6 bases lying between them. This CDR3 is 12 amino acids long. Here the CDR3 reads CASSIAGYGYTF. The CDR3 bases are TGTGCCAGTAGTATTGCGGGCTATGGCTACACCTTC.

The chain carries TRBV2 and TRBJ2-2; 7 nucleotides agree with TRBD2. Losses at the gene ends were 3 bases for V and 3 bases for J; bases not matched to a gene: 10. This CDR3 has 17 amino acids. Germline CDR1 reads SNHLY; CDR2 reads FYNNEI. The CDR3 loop is CASSDFWASGDTGELFF. The CDR3 DNA follows: TGTGCCAGCAGTGACTTTTGGGCTAGCGGAGACACCGGGGAGCTGTTTTTT.

This clone was found once. The chain recombines TRBV4-3 with TRBJ2-1, with TRBD1 matching 7 bases. Losses at the gene ends were 8 bases for V and 7 bases for J; bases not matched to a gene: 14. Germline-derived CDR1 and CDR2 are LGHNA and YSLEER. The CDR3 totals 15 residues. CDR3 residues: CASSITGVVSNEQFF. The CDR3 DNA reads TGCGCCAGCTCAATTACAGGGGTGGTTTCAAATGAGCAGTTCTTC.

In regard to this clone: The same CDR3 is also encoded by other DNA sequences in this sample. The chain has TRBV28 and TRBJ2-7, with TRBD1 identical over 8 bases. The ends lost 5 bases at V and 1 base at J; junction bases unmatched: 4. Germline CDR1 is MDHEN and CDR2 is SYDVKM. The CDR3 sequence is 14 residues long. CDR3 nucleotide sequence: TGTGCCAGCAGTCAAACAGGGGGTTCCTACGAGCAGTACTTC. Amino acids: CASSQTGGSYEQYF.

This clone has a handful of counts. This chain connects TRBV19 to TRBJ1-5; 9 bases agree with TRBD1. The CDR3 loop spans 15 amino acids. V dropped 4 bases and J dropped 3; count of bases not matched to a gene: 4. Germline V lookup: CDR1 LNHDA, CDR2 SQIVND (reference sequence). This CDR3 reads CASSNTGGPNQPQHF. In nucleotides, the CDR3 is TGTGCCAGTAGTAACACAGGGGGCCCCAATCAGCCCCAGCATTTT.

The rearrangement joins TRBV19 to TRBJ1-2, with D unclear. This CDR3 has 13 amino acids. The V and J ends lost 8 bases and 7 bases respectively, with 17 bases between them. The germline V gene has CDR1 LNHDA and CDR2 SQIVND (reference sequence). The CDR3 DNA reads as TGTGCCAGTGAACCTGGTGGATTTGGTGGCTACACCTTC. Residues: CASEPGGFGGYTF.

The chain carries TRBV5-1 and TRBJ2-2; the match to TRBD1 covers 10 bases. The junction had 6 bases not matched to a gene; V was cut back by 6 bases and J by 4 bases. This CDR3 contains 15 residues. Germline assignment: CDR1 SGHRS and CDR2 YFSETQ. The CDR3 DNA reads as TGCGCCAGCAAAGGGGACAGGGGAATCACCGGGGAGCTGTTTTTT. It yields the protein CASKGDRGITGELFF. The variable domain in full, completed from reference TRBV5-1 and TRBJ2-2, reads KAGVTQTPRYLIKTRGQQVTLSCSPISGHRSVSWYQQTPGQGLQFLFEYFSETQRNKGNFPGRFSGRQFSNSRSEMNVSTLELGDSALYLCASKGDRGITGELFFGEGSRLTVL.

This rearrangement joins TRBV28 to TRBJ2-6, with D tentatively TRBD1 (6 bases). The CDR3 has 21 residues. V was cut by 7 bases and J by 3 bases, with 31 bases left in between. Germline CDR1 reads MDHEN; CDR2 reads SYDVKM. In DNA, the CDR3 is TGTGCCAGCACCATACAGGGCCCACCACGGAGCCGTATCCTTGGGGCCAACGTCCTGACTTTC. This sequence encodes CASTIQGPPRSRILGANVLTF.

Only a few counts were recorded for this clone. The same CDR3 also results from other DNA sequences found in this sample. The chain carries TRBV7-2 and TRBJ1-5; no clear D gene. The CDR3 extends over 13 amino acids. CDR1 and CDR2 (germline): SGHTA, FQGNSA. The V gene lost 2 bases and the J gene lost 0 bases, with 2 bases spanning the gap. The CDR3 coding sequence is TGTGCCAGCAGCTTAAATAGCAATCAGCCCCAGCATTTT. This codes for CASSLNSNQPQHF.

The rearrangement uses TRBV4-1 and TRBJ2-7, with TRBD1 as a possible D gene (6 bases). Germline CDR1 reads MGHRA; CDR2 reads YSYEKL. CDR3 size: 16 residues. The ends were cut back, 0 bases at V and 0 bases at J, with 12 bases in the middle. CDR3 in amino acids: CASSQDGTQISYEQYF. In DNA, the CDR3 is TGCGCCAGCAGCCAAGACGGGACACAAATCTCCTACGAGCAGTACTTC.

The V gene is TRBV25-1, the J gene TRBJ1-2, with no clear D. CDR1 and CDR2 (germline): MGHDK, SYGVNS. CDR3 length: 13 amino acids. V dropped 3 bases and J dropped 2 bases, with 7 bases sitting between them. For the CDR3, the DNA is TGTGCCAGCAGTGAGCATTTGAACTATGGCTACACCTTC. The encoded protein is CASSEHLNYGYTF.